Sequencing of this T cell receptor beta chain was carried out in a study of T cell changes during pregnancy in multiple sclerosis. Sequencing used immunoSEQ multiplex PCR; TCRdb keeps in-frame clones, though not all of them. The repertoire consists of 50,000 or so clones, with 93% occurring once and the leading ten covering roughly 3.8%. The CDR3 loop spans 15 amino acids. The V segment lost 0 bases and the J segment 5 bases; nucleotides outside the gene matches: 5. The germline CDR1 and CDR2 sequences are SGHDN and FVKESK. The material was CD8+ T cells from peripheral blood mononuclear cells, obtained after pregnancy. The sequence was collected from a female donor with multiple sclerosis, enrolled in a pregnancy study. This rearrangement joins TRBV14 to TRBJ2-7, with 9 bases matching TRBD1. The CDR3 reads CASSQDWDRVHEQYF. Written as DNA, the CDR3 is TGTGCCAGCAGCCAAGATTGGGACAGGGTCCACGAGCAGTACTTC.